This T cell receptor (beta chain) was captured by sequencing in a study of blood T cell repertoires in COVID-19. Background on the study: T cells, B-cell-depleted T cells, or PBMCs supplied cDNA or gDNA.

This clone showed up just once. Sequencing used immunoSEQ multiplex PCR; TCRdb keeps in-frame clones, though not all of them. The data contain fewer than 30,000 clones, 80% to 90% of them seen just once; the ten biggest clones take up around 9.1%. V dropped 4 bases and J dropped 4; count of bases not matched to a gene: 8. This CDR3 has 16 residues. CDR1 is KGHDR, CDR2 SFDVKD, per germline. This clonotype originated in a man in his sixties with acute or convalescent COVID-19. The chain carries TRBV24-1 and TRBJ1-5; the match to TRBD1 covers 8 bases. The specimen was peripheral blood. The chain's CDR3 is CATSDAGGDRNQPQHF. In DNA form, the CDR3 reads TGTGCCACCAGTGACGCCGGCGGGGACAGGAATCAGCCCCAGCATTTT.